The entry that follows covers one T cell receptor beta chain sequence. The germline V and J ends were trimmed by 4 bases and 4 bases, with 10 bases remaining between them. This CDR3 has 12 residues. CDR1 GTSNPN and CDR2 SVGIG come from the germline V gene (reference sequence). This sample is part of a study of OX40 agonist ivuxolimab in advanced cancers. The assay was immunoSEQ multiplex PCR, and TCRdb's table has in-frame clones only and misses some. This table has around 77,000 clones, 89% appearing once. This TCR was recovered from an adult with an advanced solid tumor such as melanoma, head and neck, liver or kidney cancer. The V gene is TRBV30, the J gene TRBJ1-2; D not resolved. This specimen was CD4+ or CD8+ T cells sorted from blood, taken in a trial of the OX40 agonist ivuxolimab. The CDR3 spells CAWTWRSYGYTF. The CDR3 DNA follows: TGTGCCTGGACCTGGAGGAGCTATGGCTACACCTTC.